This record covers a single T cell receptor (beta chain). These data come from a study of cytotoxic CD8 clonotypes in ibrutinib-treated CLL. The CDR3 sequence is 15 residues long. Looked up from germline, CDR1 is SNHLY and CDR2 is FYNNEI. V was clipped by 4 bases and J by 0 bases, with 11 bases between them. Data came from immunoSEQ multiplex PCR; TCRdb stores just in-frame clones and leaves some out. This table has 200,000 to 250,000 clones, over 65% appearing once. Sample: PBMCs, taken after 12 months of ibrutinib treatment. The TCR originated in a human donor with chronic lymphocytic leukemia. This chain connects TRBV2 to TRBJ2-3, with D perhaps TRBD1 or TRBD2 (6 bases each). CDR3 sequence reads: CASSGTGASTDTQYF. The CDR3 coding sequence is TGTGCCAGCAGTGGGACGGGGGCCAGCACAGATACGCAGTATTTT.